This T cell receptor beta chain was observed in a study of blood T cell repertoires in COVID-19. Study-wide context: COVID-19 samples from acute and convalescent phases originated in the United States, Italy and Spain. PBMCs, B-cell-depleted T cells, or T cells provided the cDNA or gDNA that made up the material.

Original processing notes: Nucleated cell number was recorded as an estimate derived from reference gene primer amplification. Using immunoSEQ multiplex PCR, the repertoire was profiled, and TCRdb retains in-frame clones only, with some absent. V, J and clone size derive from that table, while D and trimming were established from the DNA sequence. The sample includes over 100,000 clones, over 70% of them seen just once. The J segment lost 6 bases and the V segment lost 3 bases, leaving 8 bases of the junction unmatched. Germline CDR1 and CDR2: MNHEY and SMNVEV (reference sequence). This CDR3 comprises 15 residues.

The rearrangement joins TRBV27 to TRBJ1-5; 7 bases are shared with TRBD1. Sample: peripheral blood. This TCR came from a man aged 45-65 years with active COVID-19. Here the CDR3 reads CASSFRQGWGQPQHF. The CDR3 nucleotides read TGTGCCAGCAGTTTTCGACAGGGTTGGGGTCAGCCCCAGCATTTT.